These 32 T cell receptor beta chains were sequenced from one sample in a study of shared clonotypes between healthy human individuals. Generated by immunoSEQ multiplex PCR, the TCRdb table keeps only in-frame clones and is missing some. The data show roughly 2 million clones, 90% to 95% seen once. Sequencing was done on a sample of naive CD4+ T cells sorted from blood. Documented subset: CD45RA+ positively selected. All receptors derive from a man aged 18-30 years in good health.

To note about this clone: A much more abundant neighbour one base away suggests this may be a read error. In the same sample, other DNA sequences code for this CDR3. The chain carries TRBV7-2 and TRBJ2-7; 8 nucleotides line up with TRBD2. The CDR3 runs to 14 residues. J was trimmed by 0 bases and V by 2 bases; bases with no gene match: 0. The V gene's germline CDR1 is SGHTA and CDR2 FQGNSA. The CDR3 spells CASSLSGSSYEQYF. The DNA for the CDR3 is TGTGCCAGCAGCTTAAGCGGGAGCTCCTACGAGCAGTACTTC.

V usage is TRBV4-1 and J usage is TRBJ2-5; 8 bases match TRBD1. The J call is in doubt because the DNA end fits TRBJ2-7 better. This CDR3 contains 16 residues. Germline V CDR1 and CDR2: MGHRA, YSYEKL. In nucleotides, the CDR3 is TGCGCCAGCAGCCAAGACTCGAGACAGGGGTCCTACGAGCAGTACTTC. Translated: CASSQDSRQGSYEQYF.

The chain has TRBV7-9 and TRBJ1-2, with TRBD1 matching 7 bases. CDR3 length: 13 amino acids. From germline, CDR1 is SEHNR and CDR2 FQNEAQ (reference sequence). J lost 4 bases, V lost 9 bases, and 8 bases had no gene match. The CDR3 DNA follows: TGTGCCAGTGAGACAGGGATGGGCTATGGCTACACCTTC. This sequence encodes CASETGMGYGYTF.

Details on this clone: A single base separates this from a much larger clone, so it may be a read error. The chain is built from TRBV7-6 and TRBJ1-1; no firm D call. The CDR3 is made up of 13 amino acids. The germline V gene has CDR1 SGHVS and CDR2 FNYEAQ. V shed 2 bases and J shed 1 base, with 5 bases lying between them. The CDR3, as DNA: TGTGCCAGCAGCTTATTCAAGAACACTGAAGCTTTCTTT. Translating it yields CASSLFKNTEAFF. The variable domain in full, with the rest retrieved from reference TRBV7-6 and TRBJ1-1, is GAGVSQSPRYKVTKRGQDVALRCDPISGHVSLYWYRQALGQGPEFLTYFNYEAQQDKSGLPNDRFSAERPEGSISTLTIQRTEQRDSAMYRCASSLFKNTEAFFGQGTRLTVV.

The genes are TRBV19 and TRBJ2-5, with D unresolved. From germline, CDR1 is LNHDA and CDR2 SQIVND (reference sequence). The CDR3 extends over 13 amino acids. Trimming took off 5 bases at V and 5 bases at J, with 12 bases between the two ends. The CDR3 nucleotides read TGTGCCAGTAGTGGCCCCCTGAGGGAGACCCAGTACTTC. As protein: CASSGPLRETQYF. The full variable domain, rest sourced from reference TRBV19 and TRBJ2-5, is DGGITQSPKYLFRKEGQNVTLSCEQNLNHDAMYWYRQDPGQGLRLIYYSQIVNDFQKGDIAEGYSVSREKKESFPLTVTSAQKNPTAFYLCASSGPLRETQYFGPGTRLLVL.

This clone came up once. The junction departs from the called germline gene at one end, perhaps through a read error. This chain connects TRBV7-7 to TRBJ2-7, with D possibly matching TRBD1 (5 bases). This CDR3 is built from 13 residues. Germline V gene data show CDR1 as SSHAT and CDR2 as FNYEAQ (reference sequence). CDR3 protein: CASSSSTGYEQYF. For the CDR3, the DNA is TGTGCTAGCAGCTCCAGTACAGGATACGAGCAGTACTTC.

This chain joins TRBV9 and TRBJ1-2, with D perhaps matching TRBD1 (5 bases). CDR1 and CDR2 from the germline V gene are SGDLS and YYNGEE. Trimming pared 4 bases from V and 4 bases from J, leaving 14 bases between. The CDR3 contains 14 residues. The CDR3 DNA sequence: TGTGCCAGCAGCACGGGGACGGCCCCCTATGGCTACACCTTC. It specifies CASSTGTAPYGYTF.

V usage is TRBV20-1 and J usage is TRBJ1-1; the D is unclear. V gave up 0 bases and J gave up 11 bases, with 7 bases separating them. This CDR3 comprises 10 residues. Germline V lookup: CDR1 DFQATT, CDR2 SNEGSKA (reference sequence). CDR3 bases: TGCAGTGCTAGAGATCTACTGGCTTTCTTT. Translating it yields CSARDLLAFF.

This chain links TRBV18 with TRBJ2-1; 9 positions agree with TRBD2. Germline CDR1 is KGHSH and CDR2 is LQKENI. V trimming: 6 bases; J trimming: 8 bases; junction bases outside the gene matches: 8. The CDR3 totals 14 residues. The CDR3 DNA follows: TGTGCCAGCTCTACCGCGGGAGGGGCCGATGAGCAGTTCTTC. It translates to CASSTAGGADEQFF.

The chain couples TRBV19 to TRBJ1-2; 7 bases fit TRBD1. The CDR3 has 14 residues. V lost 3 bases to trimming and J lost 5 bases; unmatched junction nucleotides: 6. Germline-derived CDR1 and CDR2 are LNHDA and SQIVND (reference sequence). The DNA for the CDR3 is TGTGCCAGTAGTATCAGGGGGGAAAGTTATGGCTACACCTTC. It codes for CASSIRGESYGYTF. The whole variable domain, remainder taken from reference TRBV19 and TRBJ1-2, is DGGITQSPKYLFRKEGQNVTLSCEQNLNHDAMYWYRQDPGQGLRLIYYSQIVNDFQKGDIAEGYSVSREKKESFPLTVTSAQKNPTAFYLCASSIRGESYGYTFGSGTRLTVV.

The chain links TRBV2 to TRBJ1-6, with a weak D call TRBD1 (5 bases). Germline loops: CDR1 SNHLY, CDR2 FYNNEI. The V gene lost 2 bases and the J gene lost 6 bases, with 11 bases spanning the gap. This CDR3 has 15 amino acids. CDR3 sequence (DNA): TGTGCCAGCAGTGAAAGGTCAGGGCCTAATTCACCCCTCCACTTT. Protein sequence: CASSERSGPNSPLHF.

CDR3 bases: TGTGCCAGCAGCTTACCAGGGAATTCACCCCTCCACTTT. Residues: CASSLPGNSPLHF. V and J are TRBV7-8 and TRBJ1-6, with TRBD1 as a possible D gene (5 bases). The CDR3 spans 13 residues. CDR1 is SGHVS and CDR2 is FQNEAQ in the germline V gene. The ends were cut back, 2 bases at V and 7 bases at J, with 6 bases in the middle.

V usage is TRBV7-2 and J usage is TRBJ1-6; no definite D call. The CDR3 extends over 15 amino acids. The germline CDR1 and CDR2 sequences are SGHTA and FQGNSA. V lost 4 bases to trimming and J lost 3 bases, with 10 bases between them. In DNA, the CDR3 is TGTGCCAGCAGCTATGCGGCAGACTATAATTCACCCCTCCACTTT. Translated, it gives CASSYAADYNSPLHF.

The rearrangement joins TRBV7-8 to TRBJ2-3; 12 nucleotides agree with TRBD2. The germline V gene encodes CDR1 SGHVS and CDR2 FQNEAQ. CDR3 length: 16 residues. Trimming removed 1 base from V and 6 bases from J; junction bases left unmatched: 5. The CDR3 region is CASSLVPSGRDDTQYF. The CDR3 coding sequence is TGTGCCAGCAGCTTAGTCCCTAGCGGGAGGGATGATACGCAGTATTTT.

The CDR3 loop reads CASSPHSKSSYNEQFF. CDR3 sequence (DNA): TGTGCCAGCAGCCCTCATAGCAAGAGCTCCTACAATGAGCAGTTCTTC. The V call is TRBV9, the J call TRBJ2-1; no definite D call. CDR3 size: 16 residues. Trimming stripped 4 bases from V and 0 bases from J, with 14 bases between. From germline, CDR1 is SGDLS and CDR2 YYNGEE.

Here the CDR3 reads CASTRDHSYNEQFF. CDR3 coding DNA: TGTGCCAGCACCCGCGACCATTCCTACAATGAGCAGTTCTTC. J is TRBJ2-1 and V is TRBV9; D remains unclear. The CDR3 length is 14 residues. V was clipped by 6 bases and J by 1 base, with 11 bases between them. The germline gives CDR1 SGDLS, CDR2 YYNGEE.

This chain uses TRBV5-1 with TRBJ2-1; TRBD2 aligns across 9 bases. V lost 0 bases and J lost 10; bases outside the gene matches: 5. Germline CDR1 and CDR2: SGHRS and YFSETQ. The CDR3 spans 14 residues. The DNA for the CDR3 is TGCGCCAGCAGCTTGGGCTTAGCGGGAGTCGAGCAGTTCTTC. Translating it yields CASSLGLAGVEQFF.

The chain uses TRBV19 and TRBJ2-1, with D unresolved. The CDR3 extends over 18 amino acids. The V gene lost 3 bases and the J gene lost 1 base, with 19 bases spanning the gap. Germline assignment: CDR1 LNHDA and CDR2 SQIVND (reference sequence). CDR3 nucleotides: TGTGCCAGTAGTATCGGAGACCATTCTGGGCTTTCCTACAATGAGCAGTTCTTC. Translated, it gives CASSIGDHSGLSYNEQFF.

This chain joins TRBV27 and TRBJ1-6; 9 bases match TRBD1. Germline V CDR1 and CDR2: MNHEY, SMNVEV (reference sequence). The V gene end was trimmed by 0 bases and the J gene end by 10 bases; junction bases not matched to a gene: 4. The CDR3 runs 15 residues. The CDR3 coding sequence is TGTGCCAGCAGTTTATCTTGGACAGGGGAATCACCCCTCCACTTT. Its translation is CASSLSWTGESPLHF.

The chain has TRBV28 and TRBJ2-5, with D possibly being TRBD1 or TRBD2 (5 bases each). V lost 5 bases to trimming and J lost 5 bases, with 24 bases between them. The germline V gene encodes CDR1 MDHEN and CDR2 SYDVKM. There are 17 residues in the CDR3. In DNA form, the CDR3 reads TGTGCCAGCAGTGGGAATCCCGGGACCCACGGTGGGGAGACCCAGTACTTC. This encodes CASSGNPGTHGGETQYF.

The chain links TRBV5-1 to TRBJ2-2, with TRBD2 matching over 8 bases. There are 19 residues in the CDR3. J was trimmed by 1 base and V by 4 bases; bases with no gene match: 15. Per the germline V gene, CDR1 is SGHRS and CDR2 is YFSETQ. The CDR3 DNA sequence: TGCGCCAGCAGCAGGGAAACCTTAGCGGGGACCAGGAACACCGGGGAGCTGTTTTTT. Protein sequence: CASSRETLAGTRNTGELFF.

For this clone: Additional DNA sequences in this sample encode the identical CDR3. V usage is TRBV6-5 and J usage is TRBJ2-3; D is unresolved. The CDR3 runs 12 residues. Between the trimmed V and J ends, which lost 7 bases and 2 bases, there was a span of 7 bases. Per germline, CDR1 MNHEY and CDR2 SVGAGI. Written as DNA, the CDR3 is TGTGCCAGCACTAGTTCCACAGATACGCAGTATTTT. This sequence encodes CASTSSTDTQYF.

The rearrangement links TRBV15 to TRBJ1-2; no firm D call. The CDR3 consists of 15 residues. V was shortened by 0 bases and J by 4 bases, with 12 bases between the two germline ends. Germline assignment: CDR1 LNHNV and CDR2 YYDKDF (reference sequence). The CDR3 is CATSRDAESRYGYTF. The CDR3 nucleotides read TGTGCCACCAGCAGAGATGCGGAGTCCCGCTATGGCTACACCTTC.

On this clone: The sample has other DNA sequences that encode this CDR3 too. The chain joins TRBV7-9 to TRBJ1-5; TRBD1 aligns across 7 bases. V lost 3 bases and J lost 5; bases outside the gene matches: 1. This CDR3 spans 13 amino acids. Germline V gene sequence: CDR1 SEHNR, CDR2 FQNEAQ (reference sequence). The CDR3 reads CASSFTGDQPQHF. Written as DNA, the CDR3 is TGTGCCAGCAGCTTTACAGGGGATCAGCCCCAGCATTTT.

The chain has TRBV6-5 and TRBJ2-7, with 9 nucleotides matching TRBD2. The germline V gene has CDR1 MNHEY and CDR2 SVGAGI. The CDR3 spans 15 residues. Trimming cost V 0 bases and J 3 bases; bases outside gene matches: 3. The CDR3 here is CASSYSGLAFYEQYF. In DNA, the CDR3 is TGTGCCAGCAGTTACTCGGGACTAGCATTCTACGAGCAGTACTTC.

This rearrangement joins TRBV9 to TRBJ2-3; 9 bases agree with TRBD2. J lost 5 bases, V lost 0 bases, and 10 bases had no gene match. The length of the CDR3 is 17 residues. Germline assignment: CDR1 SGDLS and CDR2 YYNGEE. The CDR3 nucleotides are TGTGCCAGCAGCGTAGGGGTAGCGGGGGCACAAGGAGATACGCAGTATTTT. Translated, it gives CASSVGVAGAQGDTQYF.

The V call is TRBV2, the J call TRBJ1-6, with TRBD1 matching over 9 bases. Germline V gene sequence: CDR1 SNHLY, CDR2 FYNNEI. The trim removed 7 bases at V and 9 bases at J, leaving 10 bases unmatched. This CDR3 spans 15 amino acids. This CDR3 is CASTGQGRGISPLHF. The CDR3 DNA sequence: TGTGCCAGCACCGGACAGGGGAGAGGAATTTCACCCCTCCACTTT.

This clone was detected once. V and J are TRBV2 and TRBJ2-3; 7 bases match TRBD1. There are 14 residues in the CDR3. V lost 5 bases, J lost 2 bases, and 4 bases stayed unmatched. The V gene's germline CDR1 is SNHLY and CDR2 FYNNEI. In nucleotides, the CDR3 is TGTGCCAGCAGTTGGACAGGTCCCACAGATACGCAGTATTTT. Its protein product is CASSWTGPTDTQYF.

This clone occurred many times. The chain carries TRBV19 and TRBJ1-5; 8 bases match TRBD1. J gave up 3 bases and V 10 bases, and 8 bases lay outside the gene matches. CDR1 is LNHDA and CDR2 is SQIVND in the germline V gene (reference sequence). The CDR3 sequence is 14 residues long. The CDR3 nucleotides are TGTGCCACTATGAGGGGACAGGCCAATCAGCCCCAGCATTTT. It translates to CATMRGQANQPQHF.

The chain employs TRBV6-6 and TRBJ1-2; D gene uncertain. The CDR3 contains 14 residues. Per germline, CDR1 MNHNY and CDR2 SVGAGI (reference sequence). Trimming left V 2 bases short and J 2 bases short, with 9 bases between. The CDR3: CASSYLSGNYGYTF. Written as DNA, the CDR3 is TGTGCCAGCAGTTACCTGTCGGGGAACTATGGCTACACCTTC.

This clone was counted at least ten times. Other nucleotide sequences in the sample specify the same CDR3. This chain joins TRBV18 and TRBJ1-1, with D tentatively TRBD1 (5 bases). Germline V gene lookup returns CDR1 KGHSH and CDR2 LQKENI. The V end was cut by 1 base, the J end by 0 bases, with 15 bases between. The CDR3 consists of 17 residues. CDR3 amino acids: CASSPLVTGYMNTEAFF. The CDR3 DNA reads as TGTGCCAGCTCACCACTTGTCACAGGATACATGAACACTGAAGCTTTCTTT.

In regard to this clone: This specimen includes other DNA sequences encoding the same CDR3. The V call is TRBV18, the J call TRBJ2-3, with D tentatively TRBD2 (6 bases). The V gene lost 2 bases and the J gene lost 6 bases, with 9 bases spanning the gap. Germline lookup yields CDR1 KGHSH and CDR2 LQKENI. This CDR3 spans 13 amino acids. For the CDR3, the DNA is TGTGCCAGCTCACCAGAGACTAGGGATACGCAGTATTTT. As protein: CASSPETRDTQYF.